These T cell receptor beta chains were read from a single sample in a study of T-cell reconstitution after alpha-beta-depleted transplantation in children. MiXCR, run by TCRdb on the PCR reads, gives a single entry per CDR3 protein. This table holds almost 600,000 distinct CDR3 sequences, 27% found once. The starting material was PBMCs, obtained before TCRalphabeta/CD19-depleted stem cell transplant. All receptors come from a boy younger than two with Wiskott-Aldrich syndrome, due to receive a stem cell transplant. Both conserved end residues are part of each CDR3. A D gene is named only where the DNA matches it firmly. Clone size is stated in some rows and not others, as once, few, many or a class when expanded.

d_call	v_call	clone_size	j_call	cdr3_aa	cdr3_nt
TRBD2	TRBV9	-	TRBJ2-3	CASSVASGRDTQYF	TGTGCCAGCAGCGTAGCTAGCGGGAGAGATACGCAGTATTTT
TRBD1	TRBV29-1	few	TRBJ1-2	CSAVTGVGGYTF	TGCAGCGCAGTCACAGGGGTTGGAGGCTACACCTTC
-	TRBV20-1	-	TRBJ2-7	CSAIIARSYEQYF	TGCAGTGCCATCATCGCGAGGTCCTACGAGCAGTACTTC
-	TRBV5-1	-	TRBJ2-7	CASSLAGARDAHEQYF	TGCGCCAGCAGCTTGGCTGGTGCGCGGGATGCCCACGAGCAGTACTTC
TRBD1	TRBV29-1	few	TRBJ2-7	CSVVGQGAGEQYF	TGCAGCGTTGTCGGGCAGGGGGCCGGCGAGCAGTACTTC
-	TRBV5-6	-	TRBJ2-7	CASSLSRDNRRDEQYF	TGTGCCAGCAGCTTGAGCCGGGACAATCGGCGAGATGAGCAGTACTTC
-	TRBV27	few	TRBJ2-6	CASSPPPGPHFSGANVLTF	TGTGCCAGCAGTCCACCCCCGGGACCCCACTTCTCTGGGGCCAACGTCCTGACTTTC
TRBD2	TRBV20-1	few	TRBJ2-5	CSARGLAGGETQYF	TGCAGTGCTCGGGGACTAGCGGGAGGAGAGACCCAGTACTTC
TRBD2	TRBV28	many	TRBJ2-1	CASSPWREGGSRNEQFF	TGTGCCAGCAGCCCCTGGCGGGAGGGAGGATCCAGAAATGAGCAGTTCTTC
-	TRBV7-2	many	TRBJ2-5	CASSYLWGAPWGTQYF	TGTGCCAGCAGCTACCTTTGGGGAGCCCCCTGGGGGACCCAGTACTTC
-	TRBV5-6	few	TRBJ1-2	CASSLGGSYGYTF	TGTGCCAGCAGCTTGGGAGGGAGCTATGGCTACACCTTC
TRBD1	TRBV28	few	TRBJ1-5	CASSRGGSGNQPQHF	TGTGCCAGCAGCCGAGGGGGCTCGGGCAATCAGCCCCAGCATTTT
-	TRBV5-1	-	TRBJ2-3	CASSFRIPSTDTQYF	TGCGCCAGCAGCTTCCGTATCCCAAGCACAGATACGCAGTATTTT
TRBD1	TRBV25-1	-	TRBJ2-7	CASSDHRGRSSYEQYF	TGTGCCAGCAGTGACCACAGGGGGAGGTCGTCCTACGAGCAGTACTTC
-	TRBV7-7	-	TRBJ2-5	CASSPYGGSQETQYF	TGTGCCAGCAGCCCCTACGGGGGCTCACAAGAGACCCAGTACTTC
TRBD1	TRBV18	-	TRBJ2-4	CASSHTPGQGNIQYF	TGTGCCAGCTCACATACCCCGGGACAGGGAAACATTCAGTACTTC
-	TRBV20-1	few	TRBJ2-3	CSASWATKSTDTQYF	TGCAGTGCTAGTTGGGCGACTAAAAGCACAGATACGCAGTATTTT
-	TRBV2	few	TRBJ2-2	CASLWDTDTGELFF	TGTGCCAGCCTTTGGGACACCGACACCGGGGAGCTGTTTTTT
TRBD1	TRBV12-3/TRBV12-4	-	TRBJ1-2	CASSPKDRGFYGYTF	TGTGCCAGCAGTCCAAAGGACAGGGGGTTCTATGGCTACACCTTC
TRBD2	TRBV12-3/TRBV12-4	-	TRBJ2-1	CASRASSGARGQFF	TGTGCCAGCAGGGCTTCTAGCGGGGCGAGGGGGCAGTTCTTC
TRBD1	TRBV12-3/TRBV12-4	-	TRBJ2-7	CASSVGGPTDEQYF	TGTGCCAGCTCTGTAGGGGGCCCAACGGACGAGCAGTACTTC
-	TRBV10-3	few	TRBJ1-6	CAISESRVSSYNSPLHF	TGTGCCATCAGTGAGTCGAGAGTTAGCTCCTATAATTCACCCCTCCACTTT
-	TRBV18	-	TRBJ1-2	CASSPLQGWNGYTF	TGTGCCAGCTCACCACTGCAGGGATGGAATGGCTACACCTTC
TRBD2	TRBV5-1	-	TRBJ2-1	CASSLALGGRANEQFF	TGCGCCAGCAGCTTGGCCCTAGGCGGGAGGGCCAATGAGCAGTTCTTC
TRBD2	TRBV20-1	-	TRBJ2-3	CSAQRLAGLTDTQYF	TGCAGTGCTCAAAGACTAGCGGGTTTGACAGATACGCAGTATTTT
-	TRBV21-1	many	TRBJ2-1	CASKGLAPNEQFF	TGTGCCAGCAAGGGACTAGCGCCAAATGAGCAGTTCTTC
-	TRBV5-5	few	TRBJ2-1	CASSWGPFNEQFF	TGTGCCAGCAGCTGGGGACCTTTCAATGAGCAGTTCTTC
-	TRBV5-1	-	TRBJ2-1	CASSLGGVSGEQFF	TGCGCCAGCAGCTTGGGTGGGGTTAGCGGTGAGCAGTTCTTC
-	TRBV7-9	-	TRBJ2-5	CASSSPEGETQYF	TGTGCCAGCAGTTCACCCGAAGGGGAGACCCAGTACTTC
TRBD1	TRBV5-1	-	TRBJ2-6	CASSWDRVGSGANVLTF	TGCGCCAGCAGCTGGGACAGGGTTGGCTCTGGGGCCAACGTCCTGACTTTC
TRBD2	TRBV4-1	-	TRBJ2-3	CASSQEGLALSTDTQYF	TGCGCCAGCAGCCAAGAGGGACTAGCGCTTAGCACAGATACGCAGTATTTT
-	TRBV19	few	TRBJ2-5	CASSMALPRGSQYF	TGTGCCAGTAGTATGGCGCTACCCAGAGGGTCCCAGTACTTC
TRBD2	TRBV5-8	-	TRBJ2-5	CASSLYRRERETQYF	TGTGCCAGCAGCTTATATCGGCGGGAGAGGGAGACCCAGTACTTC
-	TRBV5-1	few	TRBJ2-3	CASSLDSRGWDTQYF	TGCGCCAGCAGCTTGGATAGCCGGGGTTGGGATACGCAGTATTTT
-	TRBV7-9	-	TRBJ2-7	CASSLANIREQYF	TGTGCCAGCAGCTTAGCGAATATTAGGGAGCAGTACTTC
TRBD1	TRBV28	-	TRBJ1-5	CASSRGTAFQPQHF	TGTGCCAGCAGTCGCGGGACAGCCTTTCAGCCCCAGCATTTT
TRBD1	TRBV7-2	-	TRBJ1-2	CASRSGTGLYGYTF	TGTGCCAGCAGGAGCGGGACAGGGCTCTATGGCTACACCTTC
TRBD1	TRBV4-1	few	TRBJ1-1	CASSQGQTLTEAFF	TGCGCCAGCAGCCAGGGACAGACCCTCACTGAAGCTTTCTTT
-	TRBV20-1	few	TRBJ1-1	CSVPGDIEAFF	TGCAGTGTCCCAGGGGATATTGAAGCTTTCTTT
TRBD2	TRBV25-1	few	TRBJ2-1	CASSAPGGEQFF	TGTGCCAGCAGCGCCCCGGGGGGAGAGCAGTTCTTC
-	TRBV20-1	-	TRBJ2-7	CSARPGERPYEQYF	TGCAGTGCTAGGCCGGGAGAGAGGCCCTACGAGCAGTACTTC
TRBD2	TRBV20-1	few	TRBJ2-1	CSASAGGLNEQFF	TGCAGTGCTAGTGCGGGAGGTTTAAATGAGCAGTTCTTC
-	TRBV12-3/TRBV12-4	-	TRBJ2-7	CASSLGRGGFYEQYF	TGTGCCAGCAGTTTAGGCAGGGGAGGCTTCTACGAGCAGTACTTC
TRBD2	TRBV5-1	-	TRBJ2-1	CASSLVLAGIYNEQFF	TGCGCCAGCAGCTTGGTCCTAGCGGGTATATACAATGAGCAGTTCTTC
-	TRBV29-1	-	TRBJ1-2	CSVEGSDGYTF	TGCAGCGTTGAAGGGAGCGATGGCTACACCTTC
TRBD1	TRBV5-1	few	TRBJ1-4	CASSLGTGPEKLFF	TGCGCCAGCAGCTTGGGGACAGGGCCTGAAAAACTGTTTTTT
-	TRBV12-3/TRBV12-4	-	TRBJ1-6	CASSLLQGSPLHF	TGTGCCAGCAGTTTACTACAGGGTTCACCCCTCCACTTT
-	TRBV5-1	-	TRBJ2-5	CASSPGLETRPFIF	TGCGCCAGCAGCCCAGGGCTAGAGACTCGGCCCTTTATCTTT
-	TRBV28	-	TRBJ2-7	CASSLGSTGLYEQYF	TGTGCCAGCAGTTTAGGGTCAACAGGGTTGTACGAGCAGTACTTC
-	TRBV5-1	-	TRBJ1-4	CASSPRGGPLEKLFF	TGCGCCAGCAGCCCCCGGGGAGGGCCTCTGGAAAAACTGTTTTTT
TRBD1	TRBV5-1	-	TRBJ2-2	CASSLDPTGYTGELFF	TGCGCCAGCAGCTTGGATCCGACAGGGTACACCGGGGAGCTGTTTTTT
TRBD2	TRBV6-5	-	TRBJ2-1	CASSYSTSGSYEQFF	TGTGCCAGCAGTTACTCGACTAGCGGGAGCTATGAGCAGTTCTTC